These T cell receptor beta chains were read from a single sample in a study of cytomegalovirus exposure and HLA in healthy donors. Here immunoSEQ multiplex PCR was the method, and the copy in TCRdb shows in-frame clones only, minus some. The sample contains under 350,000 clones, 70% to 90% of which appear only once. Sequenced: PBMCs. The receptors were gathered from a young woman in good health and CMV-seronegative. Both conserved end residues are part of each CDR3. The D gene is left open where the match is weak. Rows give clone size only sometimes, using once, few, many, or a class for an expanded clone.

>NA|NA|TRBJ1-2|TRBV4-3
CASSQEIRANYGYTF
TGCGCCAGCAGCCAAGAAATCCGAGCTAACTATGGCTACACCTTC
>NA|NA|TRBJ1-2|TRBV13
CASSLGGAVIPNYGYTF
TGTGCCAGCAGCTTAGGAGGGGCGGTAATCCCTAACTATGGCTACACCTTC
>TRBD2|NA|TRBJ2-7|TRBV7-8
CASSPREVVHEQYF
TGTGCCAGCAGTCCACGGGAGGTCGTCCACGAGCAGTACTTC
>NA|NA|TRBJ1-2|TRBV5-4
CASSLARDNYGYTF
TGTGCCAGCAGCTTGGCTCGCGATAACTATGGCTACACCTTC
>NA|NA|TRBJ1-2|TRBV28
CASSFNRTGYTF
TGTGCCAGCAGTTTCAACAGGACTGGCTACACCTTC
>NA|NA|TRBJ2-2|TRBV2
CASSLTNTGELFF
TGTGCCAGCAGCTTAACGAACACCGGGGAGCTGTTTTTT
>TRBD2|NA|TRBJ2-3|TRBV5-1
CASSLGAVAGRTDTQYF
TGCGCCAGCAGCTTGGGGGCCGTAGCGGGTCGCACAGATACGCAGTATTTT
>NA|once|TRBJ1-3|TRBV2
CASSEYKGVGNTIYF
TGTGCCAGCAGTGAATATAAAGGGGTTGGAAACACCATATATTTT
>NA|NA|TRBJ1-5|TRBV19
CASSIRIREQPQHF
TGTGCCAGTAGTATACGGATCCGGGAGCAGCCCCAGCATTTT
>TRBD1|NA|TRBJ1-5|TRBV19
CASSMDRANQPQHF
TGTGCCAGTAGTATGGACAGGGCCAATCAGCCCCAGCATTTT
>TRBD2|NA|TRBJ2-2|TRBV13
CASSSGLAGNTGELFF
TGTGCCAGCAGCTCGGGACTAGCGGGGAACACCGGGGAGCTGTTTTTT
>NA|NA|TRBJ1-1|TRBV28
CASKPTHSGNIAAFF
TGTGCCAGCAAGCCAACCCACTCCGGGAACATCGCAGCTTTCTTT
>NA|NA|TRBJ1-5|TRBV5-1
CASSLNPGGSNQPQHF
TGCGCCAGCAGCTTGAATCCTGGGGGGAGCAATCAGCCCCAGCATTTT
>NA|NA|TRBJ2-5|TRBV6-1
CASSERGQTAQYF
TGTGCCAGCAGTGAAAGGGGCCAGACGGCCCAGTACTTC
>NA|NA|TRBJ1-6|TRBV7-2
CASSLASSYNSPLHF
TGTGCCAGCAGCTTAGCGAGCTCCTATAATTCACCCCTCCACTTT
>NA|NA|TRBJ2-2|TRBV19
CASRSPWRGKTGELFF
TGTGCCAGTAGGTCCCCGTGGAGAGGTAAAACCGGGGAGCTGTTTTTT
>NA|NA|TRBJ2-5|TRBV4-1
CASSQGLVETQYF
TGCGCCAGCAGCCAAGGACTGGTGGAGACCCAGTACTTC
>NA|NA|TRBJ2-7|TRBV4-3
CASSQDPGESSYEQYF
TGCGCCAGCAGCCAAGATCCGGGGGAGAGCTCCTACGAGCAGTACTTC
>NA|NA|TRBJ2-3|TRBV9
CASSAGTRQADTQYF
TGTGCCAGCAGCGCCGGGACTCGCCAGGCGGATACGCAGTATTTT
>TRBD2|NA|TRBJ2-5|TRBV7-6
CASSLTGGAGETQYF
TGTGCCAGCAGCCTAACCGGGGGGGCAGGCGAGACCCAGTACTTC
>NA|NA|TRBJ2-7|TRBV11-2
CASSQDSSSEQYF
TGTGCCAGCAGCCAAGACAGTTCTAGTGAGCAGTACTTC
>TRBD1|NA|TRBJ2-3|TRBV2
CASRGQLTDTQYF
TGTGCCAGTAGGGGACAGCTCACAGATACGCAGTATTTT
>NA|NA|TRBJ1-2|TRBV6-5
CASRRDRRTTGYTF
TGTGCCAGCAGACGAGACAGGAGGACGACTGGCTACACCTTC
>NA|once|TRBJ1-3|TRBV6-5
CASRERGGNTIYF
TGTGCCAGCCGTGAGAGGGGGGGAAACACCATATATTTT
>TRBD2|NA|TRBJ2-1|TRBV11-2
CASSSRSGGSSYNEQFF
TGTGCCAGCAGCTCTCGGAGCGGGGGGAGCTCCTACAATGAGCAGTTCTTC
>TRBD1|NA|TRBJ1-5|TRBV19
CASRVHRGPYPQHF
TGTGCCAGTCGGGTCCACAGGGGGCCTTATCCCCAGCATTTT
>TRBD1|NA|TRBJ2-5|TRBV29-1
CSVGTGGQGETQYF
TGCAGCGTGGGGACAGGGGGACAAGGGGAGACCCAGTACTTC
>NA|NA|TRBJ1-1|TRBV18
CASSPEQGLNTEAFF
TGTGCCAGCTCTCCTGAGCAGGGTTTGAACACTGAAGCTTTCTTT
>TRBD1|NA|TRBJ1-2|TRBV4-1
CASSQTGQGIKDYGYTF
TGCGCCAGCAGCCAGACCGGACAGGGGATAAAGGACTATGGCTACACCTTC
>NA|NA|TRBJ2-1|TRBV30
CAWSVSRGGGEFF
TGTGCCTGGAGTGTTAGCCGGGGAGGAGGGGAGTTCTTC
>TRBD2|NA|TRBJ2-5|TRBV7-6
CASSFGTSGGETQYF
TGTGCCAGCAGCTTTGGGACTAGCGGGGGAGAGACCCAGTACTTC
>TRBD1|NA|TRBJ1-6|TRBV9
CASSVGDGTANSPLHF
TGTGCCAGCAGCGTAGGAGATGGGACAGCAAATTCACCCCTCCACTTT
>TRBD1|NA|TRBJ2-1|TRBV10-3
CAISDPGQGWGEQFF
TGTGCCATCAGTGACCCGGGACAGGGCTGGGGTGAGCAGTTCTTC
>TRBD2|NA|TRBJ2-7|TRBV11-3
CASGGVTYGPSEQYF
TGTGCCAGCGGGGGGGTAACTTACGGCCCCTCCGAGCAGTACTTC
>TRBD2|NA|TRBJ2-1|TRBV27
CASSQGLAGNEQFF
TGTGCCAGCAGTCAGGGACTAGCGGGGAATGAGCAGTTCTTC
>NA|NA|TRBJ1-5|TRBV6-6
CASSRSGQLLNQPQHF
TGTGCCAGCAGCCGCTCCGGACAGCTCCTCAATCAGCCCCAGCATTTT
>TRBD1|NA|TRBJ1-2|TRBV9
CASSAGQGDYGYTF
TGTGCCAGCAGCGCCGGACAGGGAGACTATGGCTACACCTTC
>NA|NA|TRBJ2-7|TRBV18
CASSPPGLSSGYEQYF
TGTGCCAGCTCACCCCCTGGACTAAGTAGCGGCTACGAGCAGTACTTC
>TRBD1|many|TRBJ2-3|TRBV6-4
CASSDSDRGETDTQYF
TGTGCCAGCAGTGACTCCGACAGGGGAGAGACAGATACGCAGTATTTT
>NA|few|TRBJ2-7|TRBV20-1
CSARPGYEQYF
TGCAGTGCAAGACCCGGCTACGAGCAGTACTTC
>TRBD2|NA|TRBJ2-1|TRBV5-4
CASSGLAGGPYNEQFF
TGTGCCAGCAGCGGACTAGCGGGGGGGCCCTACAATGAGCAGTTCTTC
>NA|NA|TRBJ2-7|TRBV13
CASRWMGEGPHEQYF
TGTGCCAGCAGGTGGATGGGAGAGGGTCCCCACGAGCAGTACTTC
>TRBD1|NA|TRBJ1-2|TRBV7-8
CASSLRGQDGGYTF
TGTGCCAGCAGCTTAAGGGGACAGGATGGTGGCTACACCTTC